This T cell receptor (beta chain) derives from a study of blood T cell repertoires in COVID-19. Study overall: Sources were T cells, B-cell-depleted T cells, or PBMCs; the material itself was cDNA or gDNA.

CDR1 is MNHEY, CDR2 SVGAGI, per germline. The ends were cut back, 5 bases at V and 4 bases at J, with 12 bases in the middle. There are 14 residues in the CDR3. Method: immunoSEQ multiplex PCR; TCRdb's copy keeps in-frame clones and lacks some. The data contain about 220,000 clones, 83% of them singletons. This clonotype was sampled from a woman in her thirties or forties who had been exposed to COVID-19. The J gene is TRBJ1-5, the V gene TRBV6-5, with TRBD1 as a possible D gene (6 bases). Sample: PBMCs or T cells enriched from blood (not recorded which). The CDR3 reads CASSRQVDNQPQHF. The CDR3 DNA follows: TGTGCCAGCAGTCGACAGGTCGATAATCAGCCCCAGCATTTT.